This entry concerns a single T cell receptor beta chain. Its antigen is not identified. A J-beta primer mix and a sample-barcoded 5' primer were used in a second PCR of about 7 to 12 cycles. Each TCR beta cDNA got a 12-nucleotide random molecular identifier. TCRdb passed the 5' RACE reads through MiXCR, listing each CDR3 protein once. This sample has roughly 900,000 distinct CDR3 sequences, with about 48% found just once. This sample stems from a study of blood T cells in healthy people across ages. The CDR3 covers 14 residues. Germline CDR1 DFQATT, CDR2 SNEGSKA (reference sequence). The V segment lost 6 bases and the J segment 6 bases; nucleotides outside the gene matches: 8. Study findings and constraints: The lack of PBMC sorting stopped any conclusive naive versus antigen-experienced comparison. A strong correlation was seen between TCR beta diversity and naive T cell percentage.

The chain combines TRBV20-1 with TRBJ2-1; 10 bases line up with TRBD2. The material sequenced was blood. This receptor was taken from a man aged 25-45 years in good health. The CDR3 DNA is TGCAGTGCAACCCTAGCGGGGGTCCTCAATGAGCAGTTCTTC. This gives the protein CSATLAGVLNEQFF.